The 9 T cell receptor beta chains reported below all come from one sample, sequenced in a study of blood T cell repertoires in COVID-19. Clones were sequenced by immunoSEQ multiplex PCR, and TCRdb holds only the in-frame ones, with some missing. In the table there are about 74,000 clones, about 69% of which are singletons. Sequencing input: peripheral blood. All receptors derive from a man between 65 and 85 years old with acute or convalescent COVID-19.

A single count supports this clone. V gene TRBV18 combines with J gene TRBJ2-7, with 8 bases fitting TRBD2. Trimming cost V 1 base and J 4 bases; bases outside gene matches: 9. The germline V gene encodes CDR1 KGHSH and CDR2 LQKENI. This CDR3 spans 16 amino acids. The CDR3, as DNA: TGTGCCAGCTCACCACAGACCGGGACTAGAATGTACGAGCAGTACTTC. Translated, it gives CASSPQTGTRMYEQYF.

V gene TRBV19 combines with J gene TRBJ2-7; tentatively, D is TRBD1 (6 bases). The CDR3 loop spans 16 amino acids. CDR1 and CDR2 (germline): LNHDA, SQIVND (reference sequence). The ends were cut back, 3 bases at V and 6 bases at J, with 21 bases in the middle. The CDR3 bases are TGTGCCAGTAGTATCGGAAACAGGGTTGACCAGGGCGAGCAGTACTTC. It yields the protein CASSIGNRVDQGEQYF.

V is TRBV24-1 and J is TRBJ1-5; no definite D call. Between the trimmed V and J ends, which lost 4 bases and 10 bases, there was a span of 10 bases. The length of the CDR3 is 12 residues. Germline V gives CDR1 KGHDR, CDR2 SFDVKD. The DNA of the CDR3 is TGTGCCACCAGTGACCCGGGGTCCCCCCAGCATTTT. Protein: CATSDPGSPQHF.

The rearrangement joins TRBV24-1 to TRBJ2-2; possibly TRBD1 for D (6 bases). Germline CDR1 KGHDR, CDR2 SFDVKD. CDR3 length: 13 amino acids. Trimming took 12 bases from V and 1 from J, leaving 11 bases between them. The chain's CDR3 is CAAGTRNTGELFF. CDR3 nucleotides: TGTGCCGCTGGGACACGGAACACCGGGGAGCTGTTTTTT.

The chain links TRBV4-1 to TRBJ2-6; 12 bases are shared with TRBD1. J gave up 1 base and V 3 bases, and 1 base lay outside the gene matches. The CDR3 is 17 amino acids. The V gene's germline CDR1 is MGHRA and CDR2 YSYEKL. As DNA, the CDR3 is TGCGCCAGCAGCCAGGGACAGGGGGCGTCTGGGGCCAACGTCCTGACTTTC. Protein: CASSQGQGASGANVLTF.

This sequence joins TRBV5-1 and TRBJ2-7; 9 nucleotides match TRBD2. Losses at the gene ends were 0 bases for V and 3 bases for J; bases not matched to a gene: 7. The CDR3 is 16 amino acids. In germline, CDR1 is SGHRS, CDR2 YFSETQ. CDR3: CASSLAVVAGVYEQYF. The DNA for the CDR3 is TGCGCCAGCAGCTTGGCCGTTGTAGCGGGAGTCTACGAGCAGTACTTC.

This sequence joins TRBV4-1 and TRBJ2-3, with 7 bases matching TRBD2. There are 15 residues in the CDR3. V was clipped by 1 base and J by 3 bases; unmatched bases: 4. CDR1 and CDR2 from the germline V gene are MGHRA and YSYEKL. DNA of the CDR3: TGCGCCAGCAGCCAAGGCGGGAGACGTACAGATACGCAGTATTTT. Its protein product is CASSQGGRRTDTQYF.

The rearrangement links TRBV6-5 to TRBJ2-1; D possibly corresponds to TRBD2 (5 bases). V was cut by 11 bases and J by 9 bases, with 20 bases left in between. Per the germline V gene, CDR1 is MNHEY and CDR2 is SVGAGI. CDR3 length equals 13 residues. The CDR3 is CAGSSGVAGEQFF. CDR3 DNA sequence: TGTGCCGGATCCTCCGGGGTAGCAGGTGAGCAGTTCTTC.

The chain links TRBV9 to TRBJ2-5, with 13 nucleotides matching TRBD2. Unmatched junction bases numbered 19, after V lost 3 bases and J lost 2 bases. The CDR3 sequence is 21 residues long. The germline V gene encodes CDR1 SGDLS and CDR2 YYNGEE. DNA for the CDR3: TGTGCCAGCAGCGCATCCCTAGGGGGGCTTATACTAGCGGGAGGGCAAGAGACCCAGTACTTC. It encodes CASSASLGGLILAGGQETQYF.